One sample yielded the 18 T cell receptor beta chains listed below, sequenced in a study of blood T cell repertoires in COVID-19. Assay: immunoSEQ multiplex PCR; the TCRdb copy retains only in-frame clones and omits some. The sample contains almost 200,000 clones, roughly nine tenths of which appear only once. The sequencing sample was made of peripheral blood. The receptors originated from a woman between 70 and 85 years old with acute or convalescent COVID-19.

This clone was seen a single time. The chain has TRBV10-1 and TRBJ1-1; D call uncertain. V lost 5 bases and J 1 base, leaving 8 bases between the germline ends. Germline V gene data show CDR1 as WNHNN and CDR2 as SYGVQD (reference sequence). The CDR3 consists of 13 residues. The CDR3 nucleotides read TGCGCCAGCAGTCCTTCCTGGAACACTGAAGCTTTCTTT. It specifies CASSPSWNTEAFF.

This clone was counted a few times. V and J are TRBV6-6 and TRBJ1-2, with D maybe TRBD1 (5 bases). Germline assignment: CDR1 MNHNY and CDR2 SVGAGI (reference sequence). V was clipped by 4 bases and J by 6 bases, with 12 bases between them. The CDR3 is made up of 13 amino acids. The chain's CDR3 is CASSSRDENGYTF. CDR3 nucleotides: TGTGCCAGCAGTTCCAGGGATGAAAATGGCTACACCTTC.

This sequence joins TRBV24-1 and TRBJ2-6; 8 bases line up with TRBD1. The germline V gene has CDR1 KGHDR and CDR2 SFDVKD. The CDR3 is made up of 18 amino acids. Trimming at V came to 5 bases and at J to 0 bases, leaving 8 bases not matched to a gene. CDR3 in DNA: TGTGCCACCAGTGTATCCGGGACAGGATTCTCTGGGGCCAACGTCCTGACTTTC. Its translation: CATSVSGTGFSGANVLTF.

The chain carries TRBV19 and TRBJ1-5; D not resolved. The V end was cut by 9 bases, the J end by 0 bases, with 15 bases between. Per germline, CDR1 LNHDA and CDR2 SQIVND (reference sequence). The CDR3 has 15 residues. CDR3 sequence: CASLRVPNSNQPQHF. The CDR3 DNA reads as TGTGCCAGCCTCCGGGTCCCTAATAGCAATCAGCCCCAGCATTTT.

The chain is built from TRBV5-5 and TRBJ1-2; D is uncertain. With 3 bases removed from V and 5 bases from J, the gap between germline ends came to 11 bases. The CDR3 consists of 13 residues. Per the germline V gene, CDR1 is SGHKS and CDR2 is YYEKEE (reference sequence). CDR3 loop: CASSSPGSYGYTF. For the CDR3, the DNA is TGTGCCAGCAGCTCGCCAGGTTCTTATGGCTACACCTTC.

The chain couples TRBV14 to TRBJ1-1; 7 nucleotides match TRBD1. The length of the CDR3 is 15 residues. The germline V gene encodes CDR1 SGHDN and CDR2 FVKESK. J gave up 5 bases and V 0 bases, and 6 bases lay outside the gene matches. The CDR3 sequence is CASSQDPGTVTEAFF. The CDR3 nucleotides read TGTGCCAGCAGCCAAGATCCCGGGACAGTAACTGAAGCTTTCTTT.

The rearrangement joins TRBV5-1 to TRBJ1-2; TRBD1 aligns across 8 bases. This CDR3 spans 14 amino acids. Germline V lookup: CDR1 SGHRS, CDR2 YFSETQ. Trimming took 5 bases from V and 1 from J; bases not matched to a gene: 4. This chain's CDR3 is CASSSGQVNYGYTF. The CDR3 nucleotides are TGCGCCAGCAGTTCGGGACAGGTTAACTATGGCTACACCTTC.

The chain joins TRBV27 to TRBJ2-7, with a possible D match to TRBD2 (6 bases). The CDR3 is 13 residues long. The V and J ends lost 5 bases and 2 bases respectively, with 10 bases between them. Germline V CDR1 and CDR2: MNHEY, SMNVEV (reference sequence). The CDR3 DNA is TGTGCCAGCAGTGGGACTCCAACCTACGAGCAGTACTTC. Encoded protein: CASSGTPTYEQYF.

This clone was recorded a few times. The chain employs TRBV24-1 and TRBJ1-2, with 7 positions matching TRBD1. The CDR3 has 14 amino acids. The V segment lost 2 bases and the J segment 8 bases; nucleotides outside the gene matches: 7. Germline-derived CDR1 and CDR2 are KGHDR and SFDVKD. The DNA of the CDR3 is TGTGCCACCAGTGATTCGGACAGGATTGGCGGCTACACCTTC. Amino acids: CATSDSDRIGGYTF.

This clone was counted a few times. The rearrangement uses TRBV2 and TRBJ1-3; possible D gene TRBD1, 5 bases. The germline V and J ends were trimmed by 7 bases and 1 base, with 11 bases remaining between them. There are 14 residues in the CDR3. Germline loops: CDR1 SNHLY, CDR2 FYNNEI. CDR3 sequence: CASKGTVSGNTIYF. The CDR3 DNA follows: TGTGCCAGCAAAGGGACTGTGTCTGGAAACACCATATATTTT.

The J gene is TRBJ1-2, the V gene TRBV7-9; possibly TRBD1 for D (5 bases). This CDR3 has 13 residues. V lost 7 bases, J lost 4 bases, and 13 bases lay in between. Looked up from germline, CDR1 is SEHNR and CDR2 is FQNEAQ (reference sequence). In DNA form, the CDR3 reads TGTGCCAGCACCTTCCAGGGTTCCTATGGCTACACCTTC. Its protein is CASTFQGSYGYTF.

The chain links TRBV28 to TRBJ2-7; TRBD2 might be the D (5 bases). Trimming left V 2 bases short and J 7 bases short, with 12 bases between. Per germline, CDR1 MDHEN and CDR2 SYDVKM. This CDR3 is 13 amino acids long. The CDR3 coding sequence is TGTGCCAGCAGTTTAAGAGGGAAAGGAGAGCAGTACTTC. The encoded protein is CASSLRGKGEQYF.

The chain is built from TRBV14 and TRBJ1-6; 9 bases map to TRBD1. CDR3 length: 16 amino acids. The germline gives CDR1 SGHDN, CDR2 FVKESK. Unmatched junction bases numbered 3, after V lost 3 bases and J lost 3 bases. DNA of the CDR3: TGTGCCAGCAGCCAGGGACAGGGCCTCTATAATTCACCCCTCCACTTT. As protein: CASSQGQGLYNSPLHF.

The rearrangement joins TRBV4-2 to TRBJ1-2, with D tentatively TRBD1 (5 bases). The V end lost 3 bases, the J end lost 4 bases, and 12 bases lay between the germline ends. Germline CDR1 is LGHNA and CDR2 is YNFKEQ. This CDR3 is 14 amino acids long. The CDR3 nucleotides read TGTGCCAGCAGCCATAACAGGTATGGCTATGGCTACACCTTC. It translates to CASSHNRYGYGYTF.

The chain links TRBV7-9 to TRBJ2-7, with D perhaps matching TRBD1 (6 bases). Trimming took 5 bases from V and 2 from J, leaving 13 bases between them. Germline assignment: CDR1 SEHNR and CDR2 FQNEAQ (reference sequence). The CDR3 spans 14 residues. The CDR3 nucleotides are TGTGCCAGCAGCCTATTACAGGGTCCCTACGAGCAGTACTTC. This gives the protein CASSLLQGPYEQYF.

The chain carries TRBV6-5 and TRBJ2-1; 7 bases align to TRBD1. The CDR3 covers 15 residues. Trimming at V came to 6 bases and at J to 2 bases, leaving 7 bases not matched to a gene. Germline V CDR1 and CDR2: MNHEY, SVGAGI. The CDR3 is CASSSTGNPYNEQFF. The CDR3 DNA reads TGTGCCAGCAGCTCGACAGGGAACCCCTACAATGAGCAGTTCTTC.

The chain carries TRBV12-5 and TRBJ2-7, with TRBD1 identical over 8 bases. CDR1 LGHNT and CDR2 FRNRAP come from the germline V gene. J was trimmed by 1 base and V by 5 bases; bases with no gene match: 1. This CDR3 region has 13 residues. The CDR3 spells CASGQGASYEQYF. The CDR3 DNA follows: TGTGCTAGTGGTCAGGGGGCGTCCTACGAGCAGTACTTC.

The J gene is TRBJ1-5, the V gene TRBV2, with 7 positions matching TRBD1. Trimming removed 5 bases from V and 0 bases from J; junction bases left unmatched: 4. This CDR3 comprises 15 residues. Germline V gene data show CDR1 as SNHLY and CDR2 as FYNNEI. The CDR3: CASSFGQDSNQPQHF. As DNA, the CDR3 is TGTGCCAGCAGTTTCGGACAGGATAGCAATCAGCCCCAGCATTTT. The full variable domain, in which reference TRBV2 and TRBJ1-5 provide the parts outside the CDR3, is EPEVTQTPSHQVTQMGQEVILRCVPISNHLYFYWYRQILGQKVEFLVSFYNNEISEKSEIFDDQFSVERPDGSNFTLKIRSTKLEDSAMYFCASSFGQDSNQPQHFGDGTRLSIL.